One sample yielded the 21 T cell receptor beta chains listed below, sequenced in a study of CD8 T cells in ankylosing spondylitis. TCRdb re-analysed the 5' RACE reads in MiXCR, keeping a single row per CDR3 protein. Here the sample spans around 230,000 distinct CDR3 sequences, 8% to 9.5% being singletons. Sequenced sample: blood, either unsorted or a sorted T cell fraction (not recorded which). These receptor sequences come from a male donor with ankylosing spondylitis or in good health (not recorded which).

The chain links TRBV7-3 to TRBJ1-2; no firm D call. Germline V gene lookup returns CDR1 SGHTA and CDR2 FQGTGA. V dropped 1 base and J dropped 4 bases, with 13 bases sitting between them. The CDR3 consists of 15 residues. The CDR3 DNA follows: TGTGCCAGCAGCTTAATCCCGGGGTCGGTCTATGGCTACACCTTC. Translating it yields CASSLIPGSVYGYTF.

This clonotype was seen repeatedly, ten times or more. This chain links TRBV19 with TRBJ2-4; tentatively, D is TRBD1 (5 bases). Germline V lookup: CDR1 LNHDA, CDR2 SQIVND (reference sequence). V shed 1 base and J shed 2 bases, with 6 bases lying between them. The CDR3 runs to 14 residues. The CDR3 coding sequence is TGTGCCAGTAGTATAGCAGGGACCAAAAACATTCAGTACTTC. Translated, it gives CASSIAGTKNIQYF.

V and J are TRBV11-2 and TRBJ2-6; 9 bases line up with TRBD1. The germline gives CDR1 SGHAT, CDR2 FQNNGV. This CDR3 is built from 19 residues. Trimming took 3 bases from V and 0 from J; bases not matched to a gene: 9. The DNA of the CDR3 is TGTGCCAGCAGCTTTCGGACAGGGGACTCGACCTCTGGGGCCAACGTCCTGACTTTC. This translates into CASSFRTGDSTSGANVLTF.

This clonotype was seen more than once but under ten times. The CDR3 DNA follows: TGTGCCAGCAGTCGCCCGGGACAGGGTATCTCTGAAGCTTTCTTT. Its protein product is CASSRPGQGISEAFF. V gene TRBV12-3 or TRBV12-4 combines with J gene TRBJ1-1, with TRBD1 matching 9 bases. The CDR3 length is 15 residues. V shed 5 bases and J 6 bases; nucleotides not matched to a gene: 10.

The V call is TRBV18, the J call TRBJ2-1, with TRBD2 matching over 8 bases. This CDR3 has 14 residues. Germline-derived CDR1 and CDR2 are KGHSH and LQKENI. The V gene end was trimmed by 6 bases and the J gene end by 9 bases; junction bases not matched to a gene: 10. Written as DNA, the CDR3 is TGTGCCAGCTCTCTCGGCGGGGGGCAAAGTGAGCAGTTCTTC. Translated, it gives CASSLGGGQSEQFF. Full variable domain (remainder filled in from reference TRBV18 and TRBJ2-1): NAGVMQNPRHLVRRRGQEARLRCSPMKGHSHVYWYRQLPEEGLKFMVYLQKENIIDESGMPKERFSAEFPKEGPSILRIQQVVRGDSAAYFCASSLGGGQSEQFFGPGTRLTVL.

This clonotype was detected a few times. V is TRBV4-1 and J is TRBJ2-5; D remains unclear. The length of the CDR3 is 15 residues. V lost 1 base and J 1 base, leaving 10 bases between the germline ends. Per germline, CDR1 MGHRA and CDR2 YSYEKL. CDR3 in amino acids: CASSQGVGAQETQYF. CDR3 coding DNA: TGCGCCAGCAGCCAAGGGGTCGGAGCCCAAGAGACCCAGTACTTC.

This clonotype was seen ten or more times. The rearrangement joins TRBV4-1 to TRBJ2-3; no firm D call. Trimming took 0 bases from V and 2 from J, leaving 18 bases between them. Germline lookup yields CDR1 MGHRA and CDR2 YSYEKL. This CDR3 spans 18 amino acids. CDR3 protein: CASSQDPLGREATDTQYF. The DNA of the CDR3 is TGCGCCAGCAGCCAAGATCCACTTGGGCGAGAAGCCACAGATACGCAGTATTTT.

V usage is TRBV15 and J usage is TRBJ1-2; TRBD1 matches 8 bases. Unmatched junction bases numbered 8, after V lost 0 bases and J lost 8 bases. The CDR3 totals 15 residues. The germline V gene has CDR1 LNHNV and CDR2 YYDKDF (reference sequence). This chain's CDR3 is CATSRDTDRVYGYTF. CDR3 bases: TGTGCCACCAGCAGAGATACGGACAGGGTCTACGGCTACACCTTC. The complete variable domain, with remaining parts taken from reference TRBV15 and TRBJ1-2, reads DAMVIQNPRYQVTQFGKPVTLSCSQTLNHNVMYWYQQKSSQAPKLLFHYYDKDFNNEADTPDNFQSRRPNTSFCFLDIRSPGLGDTAMYLCATSRDTDRVYGYTFGSGTRLTVV.

This clonotype was found many times. The J gene is TRBJ2-4, the V gene TRBV7-2, with TRBD1 as a possible D gene (6 bases). Germline values: CDR1 SGHTA, CDR2 FQGNSA. With 5 bases removed from V and 6 bases from J, the gap between germline ends came to 8 bases. The CDR3 length is 12 residues. The CDR3 DNA sequence: TGTGCCAGCAGCCAGGACAGAAACATTCAGTACTTC. It codes for CASSQDRNIQYF.

The gene calls are TRBV27 and TRBJ1-2; no clear D gene. In germline, CDR1 is MNHEY, CDR2 SMNVEV (reference sequence). CDR3 length: 15 residues. Trimming took off 2 bases at V and 7 bases at J, with 17 bases between the two ends. The CDR3 loop is CASSLTRIYLGGYTF. In DNA form, the CDR3 reads TGTGCCAGCAGTTTAACCAGAATTTACTTGGGTGGCTACACCTTC.

This clonotype was counted only a few times. The V and J genes are TRBV7-9 and TRBJ2-7, with D possibly matching TRBD1 (5 bases). V was cut by 5 bases and J by 2 bases, with 13 bases left in between. The CDR3 has 14 amino acids. The V gene's germline CDR1 is SEHNR and CDR2 FQNEAQ (reference sequence). The CDR3 DNA is TGTGCCAGCAGCCCCGGACACATGACCTACGAGCAGTACTTC. Protein product: CASSPGHMTYEQYF.

In its sample, this clonotype was seen many times. This chain joins TRBV7-9 and TRBJ2-2; 10 positions agree with TRBD1. CDR3 length equals 15 residues. The V and J ends lost 4 bases and 3 bases, in that order; junction bases with no gene match: 2. From germline, CDR1 is SEHNR and CDR2 FQNEAQ (reference sequence). The CDR3 DNA is TGTGCCAGCAGCTGGGGGACAGGGGACACCGGGGAGCTGTTTTTT. It translates to CASSWGTGDTGELFF.

The table lists this clonotype with a few counts. The V call is TRBV7-2, the J call TRBJ1-1; unclear D gene. The CDR3 runs to 15 residues. The germline CDR1 and CDR2 sequences are SGHTA and FQGNSA. V was shortened by 5 bases and J by 1 base, with 14 bases between the two germline ends. The CDR3 region is CASSLRIRRNTEAFF. CDR3 DNA sequence: TGTGCCAGCAGCCTCCGGATCAGGCGGAACACTGAAGCTTTCTTT.

This clonotype was counted ten times or more. CDR3 nucleotides: TGTGCCAGCAGTTTACTGGGACTAGCAGATACGCAGTATTTT. It is translated as CASSLLGLADTQYF. V and J are TRBV12-3 or TRBV12-4 and TRBJ2-3; the match to TRBD2 covers 8 bases. V lost 2 bases to trimming and J lost 4 bases; unmatched junction nucleotides: 2. The CDR3 extends over 14 amino acids.

In this sample, this clonotype turned up many times. The chain uses TRBV12-3 or TRBV12-4 and TRBJ2-2; 11 bases are shared with TRBD2. This CDR3 spans 17 amino acids. V shed 9 bases and J 0 bases; nucleotides not matched to a gene: 9. The CDR3: CASTRTSGPTNTGELFF. CDR3 in DNA: TGTGCCAGTACTCGGACTAGCGGGCCTACGAACACCGGGGAGCTGTTTTTT.

This clonotype appeared many times. The gene calls are TRBV12-3 or TRBV12-4 and TRBJ2-2, with unresolved D. The CDR3 consists of 13 residues. This CDR3 reads CAWRNIYSGELFF. The CDR3 DNA is TGTGCTTGGCGGAACATCTATAGCGGGGAGCTGTTTTTT.

This clonotype was observed at least ten times. V is TRBV10-3 and J is TRBJ2-7; weak D call: TRBD1 (5 bases). Germline CDR1 and CDR2: ENHRY and SYGVKD. The CDR3 spans 10 residues. Trimming stripped 8 bases from V and 6 bases from J, with 8 bases between. The CDR3 loop reads CAIGAIEQYF. The CDR3 bases are TGTGCCATCGGGGCTATCGAGCAGTACTTC.

This clonotype was counted at least ten times. The V gene is TRBV15, the J gene TRBJ1-1; D is undetermined. The CDR3 sequence is 11 residues long. CDR1 is LNHNV, CDR2 YYDKDF, per germline (reference sequence). Deletions cut 11 bases from V and 1 base from J, with 8 bases between. The CDR3 DNA reads as TGTGCCGTAGGGAGGAACACTGAAGCTTTCTTT. This codes for CAVGRNTEAFF. Full variable domain (missing parts from reference TRBV15 and TRBJ1-1): DAMVIQNPRYQVTQFGKPVTLSCSQTLNHNVMYWYQQKSSQAPKLLFHYYDKDFNNEADTPDNFQSRRPNTSFCFLDIRSPGLGDTAMYLCAVGRNTEAFFGQGTRLTVV.

This clonotype came up many times. The chain joins TRBV20-1 to TRBJ2-7; D is unresolved. Trimming shortened V by 0 bases and J by 3 bases, and 12 bases separated the two germline ends. CDR3 size: 14 residues. Germline-derived CDR1 and CDR2 are DFQATT and SNEGSKA (reference sequence). The CDR3 DNA reads as TGCAGTGCTAGAGATCCCCAAAGGCACTACGAGCAGTACTTC. This encodes CSARDPQRHYEQYF.

Concerning this clonotype: A much larger clone sits a single nucleotide away, making a read error possible. The chain joins TRBV12-3 or TRBV12-4 to TRBJ1-2; TRBD1 matches 7 bases. The CDR3 contains 11 residues. CDR3 in amino acids: CASSSGQDDAF. The DNA for the CDR3 is TGTGCCAGCAGTTCCGGACAGGATGACGCCTTC.

This clonotype was detected a few times. This sequence joins TRBV18 and TRBJ1-3; weak D call: TRBD1 (5 bases). CDR3 length: 15 amino acids. The V end was cut by 2 bases, the J end by 0 bases, with 8 bases between. Germline V lookup: CDR1 KGHSH, CDR2 LQKENI. The CDR3 coding sequence is TGTGCCAGCTCACCAGCAGGGCTCTCTGGAAACACCATATATTTT. It translates to CASSPAGLSGNTIYF.